This TCR beta chain was recorded in a study of early T cells in non-severe SARS-CoV-2 infection. TCRdb recomputed calls from the 5' RACE reads with MiXCR, one row per CDR3 protein. The sample lists about 27,000 distinct CDR3 sequences, 4.4% occurring once. The sample holds many counts of this clonotype. Trimming pared 0 bases from V and 6 bases from J, leaving 12 bases between. Looked up from germline, CDR1 is LGHDT and CDR2 is YNNKEL (reference sequence). There are 15 residues in the CDR3. The receptor was derived from an adult who was a healthcare worker with PCR-confirmed SARS-CoV-2 infection or an uninfected control (not recorded which). The chain joins TRBV3-1 to TRBJ1-5, with D possibly matching TRBD1 (5 bases). The sequencing sample was made of whole blood. CDR3 coding DNA: TGTGCCAGCAGCCAAGATACTGCAACAGGTCAGCCCCAGCATTTT. It specifies CASSQDTATGQPQHF.